This T cell receptor (beta chain) was captured by sequencing in a study of blood T cell repertoires in COVID-19. On the study more broadly: Samples came from the United States, Italy and Spain, spanning acute and convalescent COVID-19. Nucleic acid was either cDNA or gDNA, and it came from T cells, B-cell-depleted T cells, or PBMCs.

The CDR3 has 11 residues. Trimming took 8 bases from V and 6 from J, leaving 10 bases between them. Per the germline V gene, CDR1 is MNHEY and CDR2 is SVGAGI. The authors' processing: Estimates of nucleated cell counts were drawn from the amplification of reference gene primers. This table comes from immunoSEQ multiplex PCR, and its TCRdb copy is limited to in-frame clones, with some not included. V and J calls and clone size come straight from that table; D and trimming were deduced from the DNA. The repertoire holds 310,000 or so clones, with approximately 86% as singletons. The gene calls are TRBV6-5 and TRBJ1-2; D unresolved. Sequenced input: peripheral blood. The TCR sequence derives from a woman aged 50 to 60 who had recovered from COVID-19. The CDR3, as DNA: TGTGCCAGCGGGCAGTTAAATGGCTACACCTTC. Protein product: CASGQLNGYTF.